This TCR beta chain was documented in a study of blood T cell repertoires in COVID-19. Each participant's cohort was designated according to participant-reported clinical history. The assay was immunoSEQ multiplex PCR, and TCRdb's table has in-frame clones only and misses some. The sample shows fewer than 200,000 clones, 80% to 90% of them seen only once. Germline CDR1 LNHDA, CDR2 SQIVND (reference sequence). The CDR3 is 15 amino acids. J gave up 4 bases and V 5 bases, and 8 bases lay outside the gene matches. V and J are TRBV19 and TRBJ1-5; 7 bases match TRBD1. The sequenced sample consisted of PBMCs or T cells enriched from blood (not recorded which). This clonotype originated in a woman between 18 and 29 years old who had recovered from COVID-19. This chain's CDR3 is CASSPRQGDNQPQHF. CDR3 DNA sequence: TGTGCCAGTAGTCCTCGACAGGGAGATAATCAGCCCCAGCATTTT.